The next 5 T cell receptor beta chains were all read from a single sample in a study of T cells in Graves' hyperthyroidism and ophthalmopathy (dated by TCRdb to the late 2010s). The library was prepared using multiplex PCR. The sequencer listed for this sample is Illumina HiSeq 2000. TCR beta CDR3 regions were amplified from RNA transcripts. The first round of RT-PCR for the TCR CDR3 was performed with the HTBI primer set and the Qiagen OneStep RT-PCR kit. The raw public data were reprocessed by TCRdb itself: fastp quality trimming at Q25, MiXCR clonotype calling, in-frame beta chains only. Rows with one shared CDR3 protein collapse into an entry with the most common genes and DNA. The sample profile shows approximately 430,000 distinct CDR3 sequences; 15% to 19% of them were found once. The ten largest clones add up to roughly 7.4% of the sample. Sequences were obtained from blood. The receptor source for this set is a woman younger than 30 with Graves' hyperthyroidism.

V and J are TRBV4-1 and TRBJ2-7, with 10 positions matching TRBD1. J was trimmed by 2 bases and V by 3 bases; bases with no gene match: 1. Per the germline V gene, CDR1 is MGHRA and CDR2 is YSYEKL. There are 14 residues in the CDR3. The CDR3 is CASSQTGGPYEQYF. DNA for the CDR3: TGCGCCAGCAGCCAGACAGGGGGCCCCTACGAGCAGTACTTC.

The CDR3 sequence is CASSEGQGAKETQYF. Written as DNA, the CDR3 is TGTGCCAGCAGTGAGGGACAGGGGGCAAAAGAGACCCAGTACTTC. V usage is TRBV25-1 and J usage is TRBJ2-5; TRBD1 agrees at 12 bases. J was trimmed by 3 bases and V by 3 bases; bases with no gene match: 2. There are 15 residues in the CDR3. Germline values: CDR1 MGHDK, CDR2 SYGVNS.

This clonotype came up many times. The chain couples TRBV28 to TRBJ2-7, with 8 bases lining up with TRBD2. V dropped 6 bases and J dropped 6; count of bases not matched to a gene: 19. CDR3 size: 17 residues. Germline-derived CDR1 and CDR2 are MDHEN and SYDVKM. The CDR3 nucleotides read TGTGCCAGCAGGCCCCCGGGGGGGGCCATTCTCCTAGGCGAGCAGTACTTC. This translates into CASRPPGGAILLGEQYF.

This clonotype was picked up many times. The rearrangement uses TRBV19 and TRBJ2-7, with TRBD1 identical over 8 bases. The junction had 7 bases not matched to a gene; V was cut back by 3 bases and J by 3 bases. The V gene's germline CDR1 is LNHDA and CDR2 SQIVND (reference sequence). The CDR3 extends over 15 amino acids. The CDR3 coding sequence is TGTGCCAGTAGTATCGGGCAGGGGGCGGTCTACGAGCAGTACTTC. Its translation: CASSIGQGAVYEQYF.

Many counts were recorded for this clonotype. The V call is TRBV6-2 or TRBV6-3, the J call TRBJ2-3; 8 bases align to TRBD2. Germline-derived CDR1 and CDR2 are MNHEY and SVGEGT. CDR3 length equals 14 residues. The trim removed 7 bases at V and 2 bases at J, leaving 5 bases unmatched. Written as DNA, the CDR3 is TGTGCCAGCACCCCGCGGGGGGTCACAGATACGCAGTATTTT. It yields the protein CASTPRGVTDTQYF.